This T cell receptor (beta chain) is from a study of PD-1 blockade in classical Hodgkin lymphoma. Study-level points and caveats: Healthy donors were reported to have higher baseline TCR diversity than newly diagnosed patients. Unlike CD8+ TCR diversity, which did not rise significantly by C4D1, CD4+ TCR diversity did. Baseline diversity in complete responders resembled that of newly diagnosed patients.

Germline CDR1 is MDHEN and CDR2 is SYDVKM. V dropped 1 base and J dropped 3 bases, with 12 bases sitting between them. This CDR3 region has 15 residues. The data were produced by immunoSEQ multiplex PCR, yet TCRdb's version contains in-frame clones alone and is incomplete. The sample holds about 96,000 clones; around 93% are singletons and the top ten take less than 2%. For this clone: Its antigen is still unknown.

Regarding time point: cycle 4 day 1 (C4D1), after less than 7 weeks of nivolumab. With no exception, relapse followed autologous stem cell transplantation in all patients, and brentuximab vedotin exposure varied. Sample: peripheral blood mononuclear cells (PBMCs), taken before the fourth cycle of nivolumab. The TCR comes from a human donor with classical Hodgkin lymphoma. The chain combines TRBV28 with TRBJ1-1; D may be TRBD1 (5 bases). CDR3 in amino acids: CASSLLQDEYTEAFF. Written as DNA, the CDR3 is TGTGCCAGCAGTTTATTACAGGACGAATACACTGAAGCTTTCTTT.